The sequence of this T cell receptor (beta chain) was determined in a study of T-cell reconstitution after alpha-beta-depleted transplantation in children. Study results and caveats: There were reportedly several hundred expanded graft clones from which alpha-beta T cells came about two months after transplant. Newly produced T cells mostly accounted for T-cell counts and diversity one year post-transplant.

As it was prepared, the TCRbeta library received unique molecular identifiers. TCRdb analysed the PCR reads with MiXCR anew, one entry per CDR3 protein. The table records under 850,000 distinct CDR3 sequences, 10% to 15% of them present only once. As regards this clonotype: Its specificity is not known.

The V end lost 0 bases, the J end lost 9 bases, and 15 bases lay between the germline ends. The germline V gene has CDR1 MNHEY and CDR2 SVGEGT. The CDR3 covers 15 residues. This TCR came from a girl under 10 years old with congenital amegakaryocytic thrombocytopenia, due to receive a stem cell transplant. The gene calls are TRBV6-2 or TRBV6-3 and TRBJ2-1; maybe TRBD2 (6 bases). The sequenced sample was PBMCs, obtained before TCRalphabeta/CD19-depleted stem cell transplant. This chain's CDR3 is CASSYSPDYAIEQFF. In DNA, the CDR3 is TGTGCCAGCAGTTACTCCCCGGACTATGCGATTGAGCAGTTCTTC.